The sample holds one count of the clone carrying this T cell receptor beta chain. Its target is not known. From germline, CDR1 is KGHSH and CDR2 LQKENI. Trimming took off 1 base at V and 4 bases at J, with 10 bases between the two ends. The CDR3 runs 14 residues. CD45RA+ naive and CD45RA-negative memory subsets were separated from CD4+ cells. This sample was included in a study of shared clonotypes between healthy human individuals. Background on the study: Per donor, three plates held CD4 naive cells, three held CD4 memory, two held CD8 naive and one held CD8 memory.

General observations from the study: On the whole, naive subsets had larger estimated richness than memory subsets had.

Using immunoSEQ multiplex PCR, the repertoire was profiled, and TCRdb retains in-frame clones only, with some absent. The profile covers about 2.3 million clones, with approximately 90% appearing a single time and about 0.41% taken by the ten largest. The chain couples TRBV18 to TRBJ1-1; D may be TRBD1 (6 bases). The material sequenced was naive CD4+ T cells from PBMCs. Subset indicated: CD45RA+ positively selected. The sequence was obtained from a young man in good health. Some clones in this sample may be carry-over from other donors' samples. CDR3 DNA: TGTGCCAGCTCACCACAGGGGGAGGGCACTGAAGCTTTCTTT. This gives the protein CASSPQGEGTEAFF.